The 11 T cell receptor beta chains in this list originate from one sample, sequenced in a study of cytomegalovirus exposure and HLA in healthy donors (dated by TCRdb to the late 2010s). Library prep was done by the immunoSEQ multiplex PCR assay. For the multiplex PCR, a mixture combining 60 forward primers for TCR Vbeta segments and 13 reverse primers for TCR Jbeta segments was used. The table was pulled from immuneACCESS by TCRdb, which kept in-frame rearrangements only. Such tables lose some clones; where checked, under half of the loss comes from unresolved V genes, and the rest has no known cause. Here the sample has over 200,000 clones; approximately 81% occur a single time. The ten top clones hold about 1.2% of the sample. Sequencing used PBMCs. The source of these receptors is a human donor in good health.

The CDR3: CASSYDRDLTVYEQYF. CDR3 bases: TGTGCCAGCAGCTATGACAGGGATTTAACGGTCTACGAGCAGTACTTC. The rearrangement uses TRBV7-9 and TRBJ2-5; 7 nucleotides match TRBD1. Matching the DNA end better, TRBJ2-7 makes the J call doubtful. Germline assignment: CDR1 SEHNR and CDR2 FQNEAQ (reference sequence). The CDR3 is 16 residues long.

V usage is TRBV19 and J usage is TRBJ2-1; 12 positions match TRBD2. The CDR3 has 16 amino acids. V shed 3 bases and J 10 bases; nucleotides not matched to a gene: 10. Germline CDR1 LNHDA, CDR2 SQIVND (reference sequence). The CDR3 spells CASSILLAGGPFEQFF. The CDR3, as DNA: TGTGCCAGTAGTATCCTCCTAGCGGGAGGGCCGTTCGAGCAGTTCTTC.

This clone has only a few counts. V and J are TRBV7-2 and TRBJ2-1; D not certain. CDR1 and CDR2 from the germline V gene are SGHTA and FQGNSA. The CDR3 covers 11 residues. Trimming left V 3 bases short and J 9 bases short, with 6 bases between. The DNA of the CDR3 is TGTGCCAGCAGCTTGAGGCGTGAGCAGTTCTTC. Amino acids: CASSLRREQFF.

This clone came up once. The rearrangement links TRBV27 to TRBJ1-1; no clear D gene. CDR1 is MNHEY and CDR2 is SMNVEV in the germline V gene (reference sequence). V lost 4 bases to trimming and J lost 1 base, with 7 bases between them. The CDR3 is made up of 13 amino acids. The CDR3, as DNA: TGTGCCAGCAGTTGGAGATCGAACACTGAAGCTTTCTTT. Its translation is CASSWRSNTEAFF.

The J gene is TRBJ2-3, the V gene TRBV4-1; 16 nucleotides agree with TRBD2. This CDR3 region has 17 residues. Germline V CDR1 and CDR2: MGHRA, YSYEKL. The J segment lost 4 bases and the V segment lost 3 bases, leaving 4 bases of the junction unmatched. CDR3 in DNA: TGCGCCAGCAGCCACCCGGGGACTAGCGGGAGGGCAGATACGCAGTATTTT. Translation: CASSHPGTSGRADTQYF.

DNA of the CDR3: TGCGCCAGCAGCCAAGAAAGCGGGAGCGTCTCTTACGAGCAGTACTTC. It encodes CASSQESGSVSYEQYF. V usage is TRBV4-1 and J usage is TRBJ2-7; 8 nucleotides align to TRBD2. This CDR3 comprises 16 residues. Germline values: CDR1 MGHRA, CDR2 YSYEKL. V was clipped by 0 bases and J by 4 bases; unmatched bases: 8.

As to this clone: A read error may produce the germline difference seen at one junction end. The V call is TRBV4-1, the J call TRBJ2-5, with a tentative D call TRBD1 (6 bases). CDR3 length: 14 residues. Germline CDR1 is MGHRA and CDR2 is YSYEKL. The CDR3 loop is CASSQEKGEETQYF. The CDR3 DNA is TGCGCCAGCAGTCAAGAAAAGGGGGAAGAGACCCAGTACTTC.

The V gene is TRBV7-8, the J gene TRBJ2-1, with D maybe TRBD2 (7 bases). Per the germline V gene, CDR1 is SGHVS and CDR2 is FQNEAQ. V lost 2 bases to trimming and J lost 3 bases, with 14 bases between them. The CDR3 contains 16 residues. The CDR3 is CASSLIKGEGYNEQFF. The CDR3 DNA reads TGTGCCAGCAGCTTAATCAAGGGGGAGGGCTACAATGAGCAGTTCTTC. The full variable domain, rest sourced from reference TRBV7-8 and TRBJ2-1, is GAGVSQSPRYKVAKRGQDVALRCDPISGHVSLFWYQQALGQGPEFLTYFQNEAQLDKSGLPSDRFFAERPEGSVSTLKIQRTQQEDSAVYLCASSLIKGEGYNEQFFGPGTRLTVL.

This chain joins TRBV18 and TRBJ2-7; 11 bases line up with TRBD1. This CDR3 has 15 residues. V was clipped by 0 bases and J by 5 bases; unmatched bases: 3. Germline lookup yields CDR1 KGHSH and CDR2 LQKENI. CDR3 residues: CASSPPGQGGNEQYF. The CDR3 region has the DNA TGTGCCAGCTCACCACCGGGACAGGGGGGAAACGAGCAGTACTTC.

The sample holds a few counts of this clone. The V and J genes are TRBV29-1 and TRBJ2-2; a weak D match, TRBD1 (6 bases). The germline V gene encodes CDR1 SQVTM and CDR2 ANQGSEA. The V and J ends lost 4 bases and 4 bases respectively, with 16 bases between them. The CDR3 spans 15 residues. The CDR3 DNA reads as TGCAGCGTTGTCAAGACCGGGACAATCACCGGGGAGCTGTTTTTT. Amino acid sequence: CSVVKTGTITGELFF.

The chain links TRBV6-5 to TRBJ2-7; possibly TRBD2 for D (5 bases). Looked up from germline, CDR1 is MNHEY and CDR2 is SVGAGI. Trimming took 5 bases from V and 9 from J, leaving 17 bases between them. The CDR3 has 13 residues. CDR3 DNA: TGTGCCAGCAGTAACGGACTGGGTGGAGGGCAGTACTTC. Protein sequence: CASSNGLGGGQYF.